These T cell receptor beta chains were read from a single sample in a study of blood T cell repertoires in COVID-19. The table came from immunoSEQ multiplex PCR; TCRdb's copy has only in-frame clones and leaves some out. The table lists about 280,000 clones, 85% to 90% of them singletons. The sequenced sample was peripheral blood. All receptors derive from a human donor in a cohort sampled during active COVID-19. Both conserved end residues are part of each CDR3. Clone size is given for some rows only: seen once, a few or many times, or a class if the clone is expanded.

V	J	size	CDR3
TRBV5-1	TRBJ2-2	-	CASSLVAGLAGAGELFF
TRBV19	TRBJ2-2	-	CASTALSFPNTGELFF
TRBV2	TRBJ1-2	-	CASIFDRAGGYTF
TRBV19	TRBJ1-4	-	CASRIREDEKLFF
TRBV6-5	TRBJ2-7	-	CASSRGAGWQYF
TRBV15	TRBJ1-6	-	CATSQGSYNSPLHF
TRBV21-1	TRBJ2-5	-	CASSKRARTGRETQYF
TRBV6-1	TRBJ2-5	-	CASSEVLAGAETQYF
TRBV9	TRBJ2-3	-	CASSLRADTDTQYF
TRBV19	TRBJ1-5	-	CASSILLSWLRAQRNQPQHF
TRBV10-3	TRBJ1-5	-	CAIGTGDVNQPQHF
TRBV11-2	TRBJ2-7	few	CASSLIAAPPWKQYF
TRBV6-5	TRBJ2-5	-	CASSYSRVAQETQYF
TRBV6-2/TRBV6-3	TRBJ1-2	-	CASSDYRGETYGYTF
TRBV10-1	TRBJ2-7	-	CASSAGQGRIAYEQYF
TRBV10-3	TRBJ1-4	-	CAPGTGREKLFF
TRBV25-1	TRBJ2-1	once	CASSELTGVNEQFF
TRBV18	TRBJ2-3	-	CASASGADTDTQYF
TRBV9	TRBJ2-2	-	CASSPWTPNTGELFF
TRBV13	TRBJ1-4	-	CASSSYREGREKLFF
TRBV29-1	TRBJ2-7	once	CSASRTATYEQYF
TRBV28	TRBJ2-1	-	CASSLSSGRVAYNEQFF
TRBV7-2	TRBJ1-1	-	CASSLQVNTEAFF
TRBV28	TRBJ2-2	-	CASSFQGVLTGELFF
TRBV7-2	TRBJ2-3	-	CASTDRVPGGSQYF
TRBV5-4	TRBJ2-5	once	CASSLAGAGETQYF
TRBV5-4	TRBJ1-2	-	CASSLGDRAPNYGYTF
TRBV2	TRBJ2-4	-	CASSETSGRTHIQYF
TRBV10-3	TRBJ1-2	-	CAIQGRNYGYTF
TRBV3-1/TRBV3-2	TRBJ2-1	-	CASSQAQLSYNEQFF
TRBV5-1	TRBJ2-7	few	CASRREPYEQYF
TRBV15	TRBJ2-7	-	CATSRAPGQGTYEQYF
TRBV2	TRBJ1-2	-	CASILGAGPGGYTF
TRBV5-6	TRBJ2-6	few	CASSSRAKGGANVLTF
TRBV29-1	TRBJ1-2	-	CSVEAGVYGYTF
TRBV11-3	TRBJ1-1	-	CASSSQGTTEAFF
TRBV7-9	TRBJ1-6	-	CASSLVQAKTLHF
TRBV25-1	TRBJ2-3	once	CASSDQRLAGGRDTQYF
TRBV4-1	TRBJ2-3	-	CASSPGTGGLADTQYF
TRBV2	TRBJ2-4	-	CASSEVGLAGNIQYF
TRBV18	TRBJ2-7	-	CASSVGLEGSEQYF
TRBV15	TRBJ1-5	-	CATSSRQAYSNQPQHF
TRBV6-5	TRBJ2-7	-	CASTAGTSVYEQYF
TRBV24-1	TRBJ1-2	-	CATSAAGEYGYTF
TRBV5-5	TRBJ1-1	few	CASSWQDSNTEAFF